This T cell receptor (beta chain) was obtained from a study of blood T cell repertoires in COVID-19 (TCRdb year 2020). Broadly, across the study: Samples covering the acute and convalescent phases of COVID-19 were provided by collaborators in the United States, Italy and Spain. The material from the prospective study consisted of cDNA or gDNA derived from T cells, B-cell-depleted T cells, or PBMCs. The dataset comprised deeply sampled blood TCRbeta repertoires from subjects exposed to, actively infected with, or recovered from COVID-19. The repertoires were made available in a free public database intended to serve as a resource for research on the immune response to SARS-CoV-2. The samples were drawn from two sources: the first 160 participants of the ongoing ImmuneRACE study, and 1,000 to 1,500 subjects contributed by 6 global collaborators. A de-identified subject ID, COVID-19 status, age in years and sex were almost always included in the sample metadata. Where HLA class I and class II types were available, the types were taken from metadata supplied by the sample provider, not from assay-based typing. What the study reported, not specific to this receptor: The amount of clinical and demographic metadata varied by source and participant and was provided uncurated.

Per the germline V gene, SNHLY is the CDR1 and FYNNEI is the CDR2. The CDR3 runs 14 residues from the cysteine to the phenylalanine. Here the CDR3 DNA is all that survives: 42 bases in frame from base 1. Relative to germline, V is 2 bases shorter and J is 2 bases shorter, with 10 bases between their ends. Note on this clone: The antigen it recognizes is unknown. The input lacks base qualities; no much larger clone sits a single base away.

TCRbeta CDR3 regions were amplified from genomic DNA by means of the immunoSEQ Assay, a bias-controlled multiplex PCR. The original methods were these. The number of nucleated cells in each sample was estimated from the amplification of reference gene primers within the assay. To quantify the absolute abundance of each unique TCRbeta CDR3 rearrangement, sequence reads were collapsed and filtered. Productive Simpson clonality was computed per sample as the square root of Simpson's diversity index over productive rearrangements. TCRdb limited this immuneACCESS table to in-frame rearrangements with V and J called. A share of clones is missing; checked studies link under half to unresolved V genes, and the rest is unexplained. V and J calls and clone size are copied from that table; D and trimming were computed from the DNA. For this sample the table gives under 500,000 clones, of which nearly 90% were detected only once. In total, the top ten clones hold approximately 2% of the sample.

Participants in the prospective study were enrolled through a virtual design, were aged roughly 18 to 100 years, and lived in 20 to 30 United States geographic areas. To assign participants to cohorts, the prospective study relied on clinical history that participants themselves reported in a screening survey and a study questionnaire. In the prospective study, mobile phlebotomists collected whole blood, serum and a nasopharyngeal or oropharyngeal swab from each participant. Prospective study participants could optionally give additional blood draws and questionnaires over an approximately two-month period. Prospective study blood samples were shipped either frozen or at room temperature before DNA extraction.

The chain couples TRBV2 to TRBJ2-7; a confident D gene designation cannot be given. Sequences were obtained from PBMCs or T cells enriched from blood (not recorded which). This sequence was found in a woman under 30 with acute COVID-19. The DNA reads TGTGCCAGCAGTGAATTCGGCGGCCCCTACGAGCAGTACTTC. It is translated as CASSEFGGPYEQYF. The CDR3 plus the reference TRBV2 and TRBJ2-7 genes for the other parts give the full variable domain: EPEVTQTPSHQVTQMGQEVILRCVPISNHLYFYWYRQILGQKVEFLVSFYNNEISEKSEIFDDQFSVERPDGSNFTLKIRSTKLEDSAMYFCASSEFGGPYEQYFGPGTRLTVT.